This entry lists 17 T cell receptor beta chains sequenced from one sample in a study of graft-versus-host responses after intestinal transplantation. Generated by immunoSEQ multiplex PCR, the TCRdb table keeps only in-frame clones and is missing some. The sample carries about 12,000 clones, approximately 93% recorded once. The sample in question was PBMCs, obtained 1032 days after intestinal transplantation. The source of these receptors is a human patient who received an intestinal transplant, so some T cells may come from the graft donor.

This rearrangement joins TRBV5-5 to TRBJ1-2; D may be TRBD1 (5 bases). Germline CDR1 SGHKS, CDR2 YYEKEE (reference sequence). Trimming cost V 9 bases and J 0 bases, with 15 bases left between them. CDR3 length: 14 residues. CDR3 sequence reads: CATTAGQANYGYTF. The CDR3 nucleotides read TGTGCCACCACGGCGGGGCAAGCTAACTATGGCTACACCTTC.

In nucleotides, the CDR3 is TGTGCCAGCAGCCGATGGGAGTATGGCTACACCTTC. Amino acid sequence: CASSRWEYGYTF. The V call is TRBV2, the J call TRBJ1-2, with unresolved D. The germline CDR1 and CDR2 sequences are SNHLY and FYNNEI. This CDR3 comprises 12 residues. Trimming left V 6 bases short and J 5 bases short, with 10 bases between.

The V gene is TRBV7-2, the J gene TRBJ1-4; no clear D gene. Germline V gives CDR1 SGHTA, CDR2 FQGNSA. This CDR3 is built from 14 residues. Trimming pared 2 bases from V and 0 bases from J, leaving 4 bases between. Here the CDR3 reads CASSLWATNEKLFF. The CDR3 region has the DNA TGTGCCAGCAGCTTATGGGCAACTAATGAAAAACTGTTTTTT.

In this sample, this clone turned up a few times. The chain carries TRBV27 and TRBJ1-2, with D perhaps TRBD1 (5 bases). Between the trimmed V and J ends, which lost 6 bases and 9 bases, there was a span of 14 bases. The CDR3 consists of 12 residues. Germline V gene data show CDR1 as MNHEY and CDR2 as SMNVEV (reference sequence). Here the CDR3 DNA reads TGTGCCAGCAGGCCTAACAAGGGACGCTACACCTTC. Amino acids: CASRPNKGRYTF.

CDR3 DNA: TGTGCCAGCAGTTTAGTAGGCGGGGGGGCCGGCGAGCAGTACTTC. Translating gives CASSLVGGGAGEQYF. V gene TRBV27 combines with J gene TRBJ2-7; 9 bases are shared with TRBD2. This CDR3 is 15 amino acids long. J lost 6 bases, V lost 2 bases, and 8 bases had no gene match. CDR1 and CDR2 (germline): MNHEY, SMNVEV (reference sequence).

This clone turned up a few times. The J gene is TRBJ1-2, the V gene TRBV27; D uncertain. The V end was cut by 2 bases, the J end by 5 bases, with 12 bases between. Per germline, CDR1 MNHEY and CDR2 SMNVEV (reference sequence). The CDR3 runs to 14 residues. The CDR3 DNA is TGTGCCAGCAGTTTAGGCCCTCGGAGGTATGGCTACACCTTC. Translating it yields CASSLGPRRYGYTF.

This chain uses TRBV11-3 with TRBJ2-1, with D possibly matching TRBD2 (6 bases). Germline V gene sequence: CDR1 SGHNT, CDR2 YENEEA. The CDR3 covers 13 residues. The ends were cut back, 5 bases at V and 6 bases at J, with 11 bases in the middle. The CDR3 DNA reads TGTGCCAGCAGCCCTGGCGGGATCAATGAGCAGTTCTTC. Translating it yields CASSPGGINEQFF.

The chain has TRBV10-1 and TRBJ2-1; no firm D call. Trimming cost V 0 bases and J 4 bases, with 7 bases left between them. The length of the CDR3 is 14 residues. Germline lookup yields CDR1 WNHNN and CDR2 SYGVQD (reference sequence). CDR3: CASSESVGYNEQFF. DNA of the CDR3: TGCGCCAGCAGTGAGTCGGTGGGTTACAATGAGCAGTTCTTC.

This chain joins TRBV6-5 and TRBJ1-1, with D perhaps matching TRBD1 (5 bases). The V end was cut by 2 bases, the J end by 0 bases, with 10 bases between. Germline loops: CDR1 MNHEY, CDR2 SVGAGI. The CDR3 is 15 residues long. CDR3 loop: CASSYLTDMNTEAFF. CDR3 DNA: TGTGCCAGCAGTTACCTGACAGACATGAACACTGAAGCTTTCTTT.

The chain has TRBV6-1 and TRBJ2-4; TRBD1 matches 7 bases. The CDR3 is 14 amino acids. Trimming cost V 2 bases and J 10 bases; bases outside gene matches: 8. Germline CDR1 reads MNHNS; CDR2 reads SASEGT. DNA of the CDR3: TGTGCCAGCAGTGAATCCGGGACAGTCAAAATTCAGTACTTC. Protein sequence: CASSESGTVKIQYF.

The chain joins TRBV18 to TRBJ1-2, with TRBD1 matching over 9 bases. The CDR3 is made up of 15 amino acids. Per germline, CDR1 KGHSH and CDR2 LQKENI. V gave up 6 bases and J gave up 0 bases; unmatched junction bases: 5. The CDR3 here is CASSSGTGPNYGYTF. The CDR3 nucleotides read TGTGCCAGCTCGTCAGGGACAGGGCCTAACTATGGCTACACCTTC.

The chain joins TRBV10-3 to TRBJ2-1; TRBD2 matches at 14 bases. The CDR3 consists of 19 residues. In germline, CDR1 is ENHRY, CDR2 SYGVKD. J lost 0 bases, V lost 4 bases, and 8 bases had no gene match. The chain's CDR3 is CAISGGLAGEDSSYNEQFF. DNA for the CDR3: TGTGCCATCAGTGGGGGACTAGCGGGGGAAGATAGCTCCTACAATGAGCAGTTCTTC.

This clone turned up a few times. V gene TRBV27 combines with J gene TRBJ1-4; tentative D call: TRBD1 (5 bases). Trimming removed 0 bases from V and 7 bases from J, with 9 bases in between. The germline CDR1 and CDR2 sequences are MNHEY and SMNVEV (reference sequence). The CDR3 totals 14 residues. In nucleotides, the CDR3 is TGTGCCAGCAGTTTATCGTGGGGGGGTGAAAAACTGTTTTTT. It yields the protein CASSLSWGGEKLFF.

The chain has TRBV4-3 and TRBJ2-7, with D perhaps TRBD2 (6 bases). With 0 bases removed from V and 4 bases from J, the gap between germline ends came to 10 bases. This CDR3 region has 14 residues. Germline V gene lookup returns CDR1 LGHNA and CDR2 YSLEER. CDR3 region: CASSQDAGSYEQYF. The CDR3 region has the DNA TGCGCCAGCAGCCAAGATGCGGGGAGTTACGAGCAGTACTTC.

J is TRBJ1-6 and V is TRBV6-6; perhaps TRBD1 as D (6 bases). Germline V gene sequence: CDR1 MNHNY, CDR2 SVGAGI (reference sequence). This CDR3 region has 14 residues. Trimming pared 6 bases from V and 7 bases from J, leaving 13 bases between. The CDR3 nucleotides are TGTGCCAGCAGGCGGGGGCCGGGGAATTCACCCCTCCACTTT. Translating it yields CASRRGPGNSPLHF.

The V call is TRBV4-1, the J call TRBJ2-3; 11 nucleotides align to TRBD2. CDR3 length: 17 residues. Germline V gene lookup returns CDR1 MGHRA and CDR2 YSYEKL. Trimming took 2 bases from V and 5 from J; bases not matched to a gene: 9. Written as DNA, the CDR3 is TGCGCCAGCAGCCAAAGGGATAGCGGGGGGGGCGTAGATACGCAGTATTTT. It codes for CASSQRDSGGGVDTQYF.

This chain connects TRBV5-5 to TRBJ1-2, with 8 bases identical to TRBD1. This CDR3 contains 14 residues. The V segment lost 3 bases and the J segment 5 bases; nucleotides outside the gene matches: 6. Germline V lookup: CDR1 SGHKS, CDR2 YYEKEE (reference sequence). This CDR3 is CASSSQGAPYGYTF. Written as DNA, the CDR3 is TGTGCCAGCAGCTCCCAGGGGGCACCTTATGGCTACACCTTC.